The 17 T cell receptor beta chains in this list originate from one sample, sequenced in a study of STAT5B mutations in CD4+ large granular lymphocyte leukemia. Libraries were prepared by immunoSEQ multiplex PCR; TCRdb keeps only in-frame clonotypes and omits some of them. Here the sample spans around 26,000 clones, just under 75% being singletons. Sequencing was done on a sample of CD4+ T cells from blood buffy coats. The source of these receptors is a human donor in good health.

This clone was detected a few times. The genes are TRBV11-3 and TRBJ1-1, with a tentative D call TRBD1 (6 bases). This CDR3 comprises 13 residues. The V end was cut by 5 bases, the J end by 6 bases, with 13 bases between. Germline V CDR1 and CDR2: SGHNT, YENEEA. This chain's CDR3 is CASSHAGVAEAFF. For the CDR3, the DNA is TGTGCCAGCAGCCACGCAGGGGTCGCTGAAGCTTTCTTT.

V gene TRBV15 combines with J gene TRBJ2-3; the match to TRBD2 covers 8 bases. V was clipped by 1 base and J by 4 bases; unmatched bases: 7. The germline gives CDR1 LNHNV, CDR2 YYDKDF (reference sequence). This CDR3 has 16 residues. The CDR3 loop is CATSRAPAGEADTQYF. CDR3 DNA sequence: TGTGCCACCAGCAGAGCGCCAGCGGGAGAGGCAGATACGCAGTATTTT.

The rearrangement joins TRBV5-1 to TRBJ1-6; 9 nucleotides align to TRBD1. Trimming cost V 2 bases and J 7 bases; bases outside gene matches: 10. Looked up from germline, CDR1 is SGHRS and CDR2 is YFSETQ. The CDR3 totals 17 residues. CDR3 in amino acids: CASSFELAGTGNSPLHF. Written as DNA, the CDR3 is TGCGCCAGCAGCTTCGAACTCGCCGGGACAGGGAATTCACCCCTCCACTTT.

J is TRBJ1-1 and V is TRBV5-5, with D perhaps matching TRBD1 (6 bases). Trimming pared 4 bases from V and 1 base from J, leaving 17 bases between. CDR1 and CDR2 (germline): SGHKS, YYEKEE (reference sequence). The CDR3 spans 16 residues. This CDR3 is CASSQTVGAGNTEAFF. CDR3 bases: TGTGCCAGCAGCCAGACAGTGGGGGCGGGGAACACTGAAGCTTTCTTT.

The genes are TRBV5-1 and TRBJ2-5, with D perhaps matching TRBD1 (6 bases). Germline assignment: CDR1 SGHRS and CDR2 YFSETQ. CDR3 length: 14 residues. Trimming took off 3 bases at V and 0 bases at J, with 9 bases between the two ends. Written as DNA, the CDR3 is TGCGCCAGCAGCTGGGGACAAAACCAAGAGACCCAGTACTTC. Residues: CASSWGQNQETQYF.

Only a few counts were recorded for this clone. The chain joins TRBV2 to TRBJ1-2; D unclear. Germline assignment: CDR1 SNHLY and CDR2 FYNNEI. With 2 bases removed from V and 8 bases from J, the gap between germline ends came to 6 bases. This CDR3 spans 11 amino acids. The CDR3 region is CASSEYPGYTF. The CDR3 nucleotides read TGTGCCAGCAGTGAATACCCAGGCTACACCTTC.

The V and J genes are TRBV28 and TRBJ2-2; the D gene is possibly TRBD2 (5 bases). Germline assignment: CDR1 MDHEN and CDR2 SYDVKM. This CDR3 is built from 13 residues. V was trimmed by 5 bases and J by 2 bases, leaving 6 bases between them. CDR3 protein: CASSEGNTGELFF. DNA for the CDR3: TGTGCCAGCAGTGAGGGAAACACCGGGGAGCTGTTTTTT.

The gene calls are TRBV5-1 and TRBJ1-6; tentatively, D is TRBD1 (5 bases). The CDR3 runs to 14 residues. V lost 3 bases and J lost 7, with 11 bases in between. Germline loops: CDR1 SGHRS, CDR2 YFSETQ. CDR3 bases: TGCGCCAGCAGCTCCGGGACTAAAAATTCACCCCTCCACTTT. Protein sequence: CASSSGTKNSPLHF.

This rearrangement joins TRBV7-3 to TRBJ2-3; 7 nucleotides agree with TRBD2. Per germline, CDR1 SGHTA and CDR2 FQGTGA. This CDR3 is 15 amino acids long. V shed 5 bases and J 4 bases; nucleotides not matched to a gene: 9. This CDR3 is CASSATAAGADTQYF. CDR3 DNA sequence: TGTGCCAGCAGCGCCACGGCTGCGGGGGCAGATACGCAGTATTTT.

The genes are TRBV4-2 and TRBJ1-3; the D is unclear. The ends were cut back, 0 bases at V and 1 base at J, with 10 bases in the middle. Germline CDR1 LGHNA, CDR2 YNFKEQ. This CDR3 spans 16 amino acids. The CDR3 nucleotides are TGTGCCAGCAGCCAAGATATAACGAATTCTGGAAACACCATATATTTT. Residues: CASSQDITNSGNTIYF.

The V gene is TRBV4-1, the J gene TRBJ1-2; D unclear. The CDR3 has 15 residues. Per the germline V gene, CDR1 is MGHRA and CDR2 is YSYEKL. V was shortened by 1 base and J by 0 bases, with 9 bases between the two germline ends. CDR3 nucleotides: TGCGCCAGCAGCCAAGGTTTTAGTTCTAACTATGGCTACACCTTC. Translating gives CASSQGFSSNYGYTF.

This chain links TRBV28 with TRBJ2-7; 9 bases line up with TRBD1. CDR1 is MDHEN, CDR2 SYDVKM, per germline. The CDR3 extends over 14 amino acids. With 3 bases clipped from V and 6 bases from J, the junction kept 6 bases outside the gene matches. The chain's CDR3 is CASSFRDRVGEQYF. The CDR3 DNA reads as TGTGCCAGCAGTTTCCGGGACAGGGTGGGCGAGCAGTACTTC.

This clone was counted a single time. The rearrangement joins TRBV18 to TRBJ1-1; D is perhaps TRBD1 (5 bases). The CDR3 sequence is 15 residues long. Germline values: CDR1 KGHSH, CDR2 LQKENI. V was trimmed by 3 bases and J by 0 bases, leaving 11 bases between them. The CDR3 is CASSPAGGVNTEAFF. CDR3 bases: TGTGCCAGCTCACCTGCGGGAGGGGTGAACACTGAAGCTTTCTTT.

CDR3 nucleotide sequence: TGTGCCAGCAGACCCGAACCCGTGGGGCCCCAGCATTTT. It specifies CASRPEPVGPQHF. The chain uses TRBV6-4 and TRBJ1-5; D remains ambiguous. The CDR3 is made up of 13 amino acids. Germline V gene sequence: CDR1 MRHNA, CDR2 SNTAGT. The V end lost 6 bases, the J end lost 9 bases, and 15 bases lay between the germline ends.

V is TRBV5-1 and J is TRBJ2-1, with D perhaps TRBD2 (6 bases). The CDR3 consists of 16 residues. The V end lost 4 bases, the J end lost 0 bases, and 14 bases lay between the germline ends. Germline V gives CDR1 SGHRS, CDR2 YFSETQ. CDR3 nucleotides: TGCGCCAGCAGCCTAGCGTTCACTCGCTCCTACAATGAGCAGTTCTTC. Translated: CASSLAFTRSYNEQFF.

The CDR3 bases are TGTGCCAGCGCTAGCGGGGGCGGAGAGACCCAGTACTTC. It yields the protein CASASGGGETQYF. The chain combines TRBV7-3 with TRBJ2-5, with 10 positions matching TRBD2. Germline CDR1 SGHTA, CDR2 FQGTGA. The CDR3 sequence is 13 residues long. V dropped 8 bases and J dropped 4; count of bases not matched to a gene: 4.

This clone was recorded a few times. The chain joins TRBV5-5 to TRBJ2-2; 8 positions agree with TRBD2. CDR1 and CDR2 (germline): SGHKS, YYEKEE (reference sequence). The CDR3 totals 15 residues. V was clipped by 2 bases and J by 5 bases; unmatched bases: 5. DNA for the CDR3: TGTGCCAGCAGCTTAGGGACTAGTTGGACCGGGGAGCTGTTTTTT. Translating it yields CASSLGTSWTGELFF.